This T cell receptor (beta chain) stems from a study of T cells in localized non-small cell lung cancer. General observations from the study: In adjacent lung, a median roughly 62 of the top 100 tumor clones were found. Sequencing was restricted to one tumor region; therefore, heterogeneity remains possible. There was higher T cell clonality in uninvolved adjacent lung than in tumor, and it was highest there. The study linked higher blood T cell density to longer overall survival.

The junction had 4 bases not matched to a gene; V was cut back by 11 bases and J by 4 bases. The CDR3 runs 12 residues. Germline CDR1 is SNHLY and CDR2 is FYNNEI. Profiled with immunoSEQ multiplex PCR; TCRdb holds only in-frame clones, not every one. The sample has 25,000 to 30,000 clones, 85% to 95% seen once. As to this clone: The antigen remains unidentified.

This sequence joins TRBV2 and TRBJ2-1; 8 bases agree with TRBD2. The TCR comes from an older female donor with stage I lung adenocarcinoma. Sequencing was performed on peripheral blood, taken before any cancer treatment. The CDR3 protein is CADGGEYNEQFF. CDR3 DNA sequence: TGTGCCGACGGGGGGGAGTACAATGAGCAGTTCTTC.